Shown below are 22 T cell receptor beta chains from a single sample sequenced in a study of blood T cell repertoires in COVID-19. Assay used: immunoSEQ multiplex PCR; TCRdb lists only in-frame clones, some missing. The table includes 200,000 to 250,000 clones, just under 85% detected once. The sequenced material came from peripheral blood. The receptors were gathered from a woman aged 80 or older with acute or convalescent COVID-19.

The rearrangement joins TRBV10-3 to TRBJ2-3; the match to TRBD2 covers 7 bases. This CDR3 is built from 14 residues. CDR1 is ENHRY, CDR2 SYGVKD, per germline. The ends lost 4 bases at V and 5 bases at J; junction bases unmatched: 6. Here the CDR3 reads CAISASGVRDTQYF. Here the CDR3 DNA reads TGTGCCATCAGTGCGAGCGGGGTGCGAGATACGCAGTATTTT.

The V and J genes are TRBV5-1 and TRBJ1-6, with D maybe TRBD1 (6 bases). CDR3 length: 16 amino acids. V was trimmed by 4 bases and J by 10 bases, leaving 21 bases between them. CDR1 SGHRS and CDR2 YFSETQ come from the germline V gene. CDR3 residues: CASSQTQGTPQSPLHF. CDR3 DNA: TGCGCCAGCAGCCAAACACAGGGTACCCCACAGTCACCCCTCCACTTT.

J is TRBJ2-3 and V is TRBV29-1; unclear D gene. This CDR3 has 13 amino acids. Germline CDR1 and CDR2: SQVTM and ANQGSEA. Trimming cost V 3 bases and J 1 base, with 8 bases left between them. CDR3 amino acids: CSVDFQGTDTQYF. The DNA of the CDR3 is TGCAGCGTTGACTTCCAGGGCACAGATACGCAGTATTTT.

V gene TRBV15 combines with J gene TRBJ1-1; 7 bases line up with TRBD1. This CDR3 spans 13 amino acids. Germline lookup yields CDR1 LNHNV and CDR2 YYDKDF (reference sequence). Trimming took 1 base from V and 10 from J; bases not matched to a gene: 6. In nucleotides, the CDR3 is TGTGCCACCAGCAGAGGGGACAGTACGGGAGCTTTCTTT. It specifies CATSRGDSTGAFF.

This clone was picked up a small number of times. The rearrangement links TRBV4-1 to TRBJ1-6; D unresolved. Trimming shortened V by 0 bases and J by 1 base, and 10 bases separated the two germline ends. CDR3 length: 17 amino acids. Germline lookup yields CDR1 MGHRA and CDR2 YSYEKL. CDR3 nucleotide sequence: TGCGCCAGCAGCCAAGAAGTGTCGGAGTCCTATAATTCACCCCTCCACTTT. Its translation is CASSQEVSESYNSPLHF.

V is TRBV6-2 or TRBV6-3 and J is TRBJ2-5; D gene ambiguous. V was clipped by 2 bases and J by 2 bases, with 6 bases between them. The CDR3 consists of 13 residues. Germline CDR1 is MNHEY and CDR2 is SVGEGT. The CDR3 DNA sequence: TGTGCCAGCAGTTACCGCCTACAAGAGACCCAGTACTTC. Translation gives CASSYRLQETQYF.

The V call is TRBV6-2 or TRBV6-3, the J call TRBJ2-7, with 8 bases lining up with TRBD1. The CDR3 runs to 20 residues. J lost 2 bases, V lost 0 bases, and 18 bases had no gene match. Germline CDR1 MNHEY, CDR2 SVGEGT. CDR3 DNA: TGTGCCAGCAGTTACTCGATGGATCCCAGGGGGCGATTCCAGACCTACGAGCAGTACTTC. Its protein is CASSYSMDPRGRFQTYEQYF.

The chain employs TRBV5-4 and TRBJ1-3; possible D gene TRBD1, 5 bases. This CDR3 comprises 12 residues. Trimming removed 6 bases from V and 7 bases from J, with 11 bases in between. CDR1 is SGHNT, CDR2 YYREEE, per germline (reference sequence). The CDR3 is CASTSGGNTIYF. CDR3 sequence (DNA): TGTGCCAGCACCTCCGGGGGGAACACCATATATTTT.

This sequence joins TRBV5-1 and TRBJ1-3; the D gene is possibly TRBD1 (6 bases). Germline CDR1 and CDR2: SGHRS and YFSETQ. CDR3 length: 15 residues. The V gene lost 5 bases and the J gene lost 4 bases, with 16 bases spanning the gap. The DNA of the CDR3 is TGCGCCAGCAGTGATAAGACAGGCAGGGGAAACACCATATATTTT. Amino acids: CASSDKTGRGNTIYF.

This clone was detected a few times. The chain is built from TRBV7-3 and TRBJ2-1; TRBD2 is a possible D gene (6 bases). This CDR3 contains 15 residues. Germline CDR1 is SGHTA and CDR2 is FQGTGA. Trimming took 5 bases from V and 3 from J, leaving 14 bases between them. The CDR3 region is CASSPTGGNYNEQFF. The CDR3 bases are TGTGCCAGCAGCCCTACTGGCGGGAACTACAATGAGCAGTTCTTC.

The DNA for the CDR3 is TGTGCCAGCAGTGCGGGACTAGCGGAGTACAATGAGCAGTTCTTC. Its protein is CASSAGLAEYNEQFF. The chain employs TRBV6-6 and TRBJ2-1; the match to TRBD2 covers 11 bases. This CDR3 is built from 15 residues. V lost 5 bases, J lost 4 bases, and 4 bases stayed unmatched. Germline V lookup: CDR1 MNHNY, CDR2 SVGAGI (reference sequence).

This clone turned up a few times. This chain links TRBV28 with TRBJ2-7; tentatively, D is TRBD2 (6 bases). This CDR3 is 12 amino acids long. Per the germline V gene, CDR1 is MDHEN and CDR2 is SYDVKM. Trimming left V 3 bases short and J 7 bases short, with 10 bases between. The CDR3 is CASSLLGREQYF. CDR3 DNA: TGTGCCAGCAGTTTGCTAGGGAGGGAGCAGTACTTC.

V gene TRBV7-3 combines with J gene TRBJ2-2, with D possibly being TRBD2 (5 bases). This CDR3 spans 13 amino acids. CDR1 and CDR2 from the germline V gene are SGHTA and FQGTGA. V gave up 4 bases and J gave up 6 bases, with 9 bases separating them. CDR3 coding DNA: TGTGCCAGCAGCTCGAGGGTGTCCGGGGAGCTGTTTTTT. Protein product: CASSSRVSGELFF.

This clone has just one count. The rearrangement uses TRBV3-1 (or the pseudogene TRBV3-2) and TRBJ2-1, with 13 bases that match TRBD2. This CDR3 contains 19 residues. From germline, CDR1 is LGHDT and CDR2 YNNKEL (reference sequence). With 3 bases clipped from V and 8 bases from J, the junction kept 16 bases outside the gene matches. The CDR3 spells CASSHLLGLAGASFDEQFF. CDR3 in DNA: TGTGCCAGCAGCCACCTATTAGGACTAGCGGGAGCCTCTTTCGATGAGCAGTTCTTC.

The V call is TRBV2, the J call TRBJ1-2; D is unclear. This CDR3 spans 13 amino acids. The ends were cut back, 4 bases at V and 7 bases at J, with 13 bases in the middle. Germline assignment: CDR1 SNHLY and CDR2 FYNNEI. CDR3 protein: CASSGTGRIGYTF. The CDR3 region has the DNA TGTGCCAGCAGTGGGACTGGGCGGATTGGCTACACCTTC.

This chain uses TRBV5-1 with TRBJ1-6; 7 nucleotides agree with TRBD1. The CDR3 has 14 residues. The germline CDR1 and CDR2 sequences are SGHRS and YFSETQ. The V segment lost 5 bases and the J segment 7 bases; nucleotides outside the gene matches: 6. DNA of the CDR3: TGCGCCAGCAGGGAGGGGGCGAAAAATTCACCCCTCCACTTT. Its protein is CASREGAKNSPLHF.

The chain carries TRBV11-3 and TRBJ2-7; 12 nucleotides line up with TRBD2. The CDR3 is made up of 15 amino acids. The V gene's germline CDR1 is SGHNT and CDR2 YENEEA. With V trimmed by 5 bases and J by 5 bases, 7 bases remained unmatched. The CDR3 sequence is CASSHGLAGRDEQYF. The CDR3 DNA follows: TGTGCCAGCAGCCACGGACTAGCGGGGAGGGACGAGCAGTACTTC.

The chain links TRBV12-3 or TRBV12-4 to TRBJ1-1; 7 bases are shared with TRBD1. Trimming at V came to 4 bases and at J to 6 bases, leaving 5 bases not matched to a gene. The length of the CDR3 is 13 residues. The CDR3 loop is CASSYRGQSEAFF. The CDR3, as DNA: TGTGCCAGCAGTTACAGGGGACAGTCTGAAGCTTTCTTT.

The chain employs TRBV15 and TRBJ2-1; no clear D. The CDR3 contains 16 residues. Germline CDR1 is LNHNV and CDR2 is YYDKDF (reference sequence). The V end lost 2 bases, the J end lost 0 bases, and 11 bases lay between the germline ends. CDR3 protein: CATSRSGNPSYNEQFF. Here the CDR3 DNA reads TGTGCCACCAGCAGATCAGGCAACCCCTCCTACAATGAGCAGTTCTTC.

The chain has TRBV28 and TRBJ1-3, with no clear D. Per germline, CDR1 MDHEN and CDR2 SYDVKM. This CDR3 has 14 residues. With 6 bases removed from V and 0 bases from J, the gap between germline ends came to 9 bases. The CDR3 nucleotides are TGTGCCAGCAGCCCCCCCTCCTCTGGAAACACCATATATTTT. This encodes CASSPPSSGNTIYF.

This clone has only a few counts. This chain connects TRBV7-2 to TRBJ1-2, with D possibly matching TRBD1 (5 bases). V lost 5 bases to trimming and J lost 5 bases, with 18 bases between them. The CDR3 is 15 residues long. Germline CDR1 SGHTA, CDR2 FQGNSA. CDR3: CASSTARTSSYGYTF. The DNA of the CDR3 is TGTGCCAGCAGCACAGCCCGGACAAGTTCATATGGCTACACCTTC.

The CDR3 loop reads CASSFPSGGARGGTDTQYF. The CDR3 DNA sequence: TGTGCCAGCAGCTTTCCTAGCGGGGGGGCCCGAGGCGGAACAGATACGCAGTATTTT. This rearrangement joins TRBV5-6 to TRBJ2-3, with TRBD2 matching 12 bases. The V gene end was trimmed by 2 bases and the J gene end by 3 bases; junction bases not matched to a gene: 13. The CDR3 has 19 residues. In germline, CDR1 is SGHDT, CDR2 YYEEEE.